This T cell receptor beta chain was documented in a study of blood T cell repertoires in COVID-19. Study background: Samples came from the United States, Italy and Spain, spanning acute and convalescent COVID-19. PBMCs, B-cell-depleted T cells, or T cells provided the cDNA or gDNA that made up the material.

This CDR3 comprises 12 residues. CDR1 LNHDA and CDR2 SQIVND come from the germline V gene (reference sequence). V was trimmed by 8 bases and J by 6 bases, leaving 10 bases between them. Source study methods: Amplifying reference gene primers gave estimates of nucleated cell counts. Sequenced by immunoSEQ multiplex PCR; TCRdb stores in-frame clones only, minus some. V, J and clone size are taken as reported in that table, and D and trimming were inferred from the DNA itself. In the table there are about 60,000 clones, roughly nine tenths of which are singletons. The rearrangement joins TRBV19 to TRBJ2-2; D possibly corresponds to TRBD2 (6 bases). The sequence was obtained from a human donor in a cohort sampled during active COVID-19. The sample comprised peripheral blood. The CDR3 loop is CASQREAGELFF. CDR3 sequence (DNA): TGTGCCAGTCAAAGGGAGGCCGGGGAGCTGTTTTTT.